A single sample gave rise to the 2 T cell receptor beta chains below, sequenced in a study of CD8 T cells in Susac syndrome. Roughly 0.45 to 1 ug RNA was reverse transcribed with random hexamers. A single record per CDR3 protein comes from TCRdb applying MiXCR to the immunoSEQ multiplex PCR reads. The data contain some 130,000 distinct CDR3 sequences, around 95% of them singletons. The source material was CD8+ T cells from PBMCs. All receptors come from a human donor with Susac syndrome.

DNA for the CDR3: TGTGCCAGCAGCTTATGGGCGGGAGACCCGGGTGAGCAGTTCTTC. Amino acids: CASSLWAGDPGEQFF. The rearrangement joins TRBV7-8 to TRBJ2-1, with 7 bases that match TRBD2. The CDR3 sequence is 15 residues long. V shed 2 bases and J 9 bases; nucleotides not matched to a gene: 10. Germline values: CDR1 SGHVS, CDR2 FQNEAQ.

V and J are TRBV29-1 and TRBJ1-2, with D uncertain. CDR3 size: 11 residues. CDR1 is SQVTM and CDR2 is ANQGSEA in the germline V gene. Trimming removed 2 bases from V and 4 bases from J, with 5 bases in between. DNA of the CDR3: TGCAGCGTTGAAAGGGCCTATGGCTACACCTTC. Translating it yields CSVERAYGYTF.